This TCR beta chain appears in the sequencing data of a study of blood T cell repertoires in COVID-19. Recruitment covered about two dozen US areas and drew participants whose ages spanned roughly 18 to 89 years. Categorization into cohorts depended on clinical history that participants reported. Original analysis: The assay estimated nucleated cells by amplifying reference gene primers. Libraries were prepared by immunoSEQ multiplex PCR; TCRdb keeps only in-frame clonotypes and omits some of them. The DNA gave D and trimming, while V, J and clone size come from that table. This repertoire shows about 140,000 clones, roughly 84% found once; its top ten account for 5.5%. This CDR3 is 14 amino acids long. Germline V CDR1 and CDR2: SNHLY, FYNNEI. The V segment lost 3 bases and the J segment 3 bases; nucleotides outside the gene matches: 4.

The sample consisted of PBMCs or T cells enriched from blood (not recorded which). The gene calls are TRBV2 and TRBJ2-7, with 8 positions matching TRBD2. This TCR was recovered from a man aged 40-49 years with acute COVID-19. CDR3 DNA sequence: TGTGCCAGCAGTGAGTTGGCGGGGGGCTACGAGCAGTACTTC. Translating it yields CASSELAGGYEQYF.